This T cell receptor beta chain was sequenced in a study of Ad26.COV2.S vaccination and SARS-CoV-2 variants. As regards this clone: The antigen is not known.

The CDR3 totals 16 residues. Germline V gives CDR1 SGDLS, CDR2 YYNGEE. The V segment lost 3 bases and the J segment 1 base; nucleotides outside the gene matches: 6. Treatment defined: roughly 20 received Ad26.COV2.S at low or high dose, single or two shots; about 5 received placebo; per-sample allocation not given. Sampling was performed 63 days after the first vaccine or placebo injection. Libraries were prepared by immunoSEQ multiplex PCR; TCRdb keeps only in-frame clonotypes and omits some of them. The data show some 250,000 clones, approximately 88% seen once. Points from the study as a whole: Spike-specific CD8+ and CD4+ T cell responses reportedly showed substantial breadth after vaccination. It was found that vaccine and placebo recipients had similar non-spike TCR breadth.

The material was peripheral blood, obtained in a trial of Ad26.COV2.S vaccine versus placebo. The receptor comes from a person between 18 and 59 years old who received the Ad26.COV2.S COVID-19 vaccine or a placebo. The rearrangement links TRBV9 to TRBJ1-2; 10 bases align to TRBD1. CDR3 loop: CASSGRQGADNYGYTF. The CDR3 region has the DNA TGTGCCAGCAGCGGACGACAGGGGGCGGATAACTATGGCTACACCTTC.